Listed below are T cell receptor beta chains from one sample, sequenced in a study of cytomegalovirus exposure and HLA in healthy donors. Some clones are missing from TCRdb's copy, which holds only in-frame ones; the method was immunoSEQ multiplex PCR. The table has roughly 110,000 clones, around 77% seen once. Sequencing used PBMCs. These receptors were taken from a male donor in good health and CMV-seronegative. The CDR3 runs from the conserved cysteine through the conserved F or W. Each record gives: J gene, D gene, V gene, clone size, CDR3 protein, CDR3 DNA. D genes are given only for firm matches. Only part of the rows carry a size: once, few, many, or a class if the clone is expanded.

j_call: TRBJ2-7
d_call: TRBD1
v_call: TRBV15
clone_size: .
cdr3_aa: CATSRNRDRLYEQYF
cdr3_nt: TGTGCCACCAGCAGGAACCGGGACAGACTGTACGAGCAGTACTTC

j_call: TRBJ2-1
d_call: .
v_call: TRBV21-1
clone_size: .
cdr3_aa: CAVGRRDYLYNEQFF
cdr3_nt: TGTGCCGTTGGCAGGAGGGACTACCTCTACAATGAGCAGTTCTTC

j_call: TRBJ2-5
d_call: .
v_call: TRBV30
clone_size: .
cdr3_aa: CAWSGGRTETQYF
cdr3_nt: TGTGCCTGGAGTGGAGGGCGGACAGAGACCCAGTACTTC

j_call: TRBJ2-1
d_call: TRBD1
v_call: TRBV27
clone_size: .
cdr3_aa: CASSLWGTGDNEQFF
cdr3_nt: TGTGCCAGCAGTTTATGGGGGACAGGGGACAATGAGCAGTTCTTC

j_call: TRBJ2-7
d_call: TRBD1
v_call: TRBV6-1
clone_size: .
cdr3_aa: CARNFVRGHEQYF
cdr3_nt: TGTGCCAGAAATTTCGTCAGGGGGCACGAGCAGTACTTC

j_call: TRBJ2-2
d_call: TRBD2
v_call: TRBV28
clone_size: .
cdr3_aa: CASSQLAGGPSGELFF
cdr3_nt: TGTGCCAGCAGTCAACTAGCGGGAGGGCCGTCCGGGGAGCTGTTTTTT

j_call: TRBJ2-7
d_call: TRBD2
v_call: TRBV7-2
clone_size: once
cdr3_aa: CASSYDRTSGTIRYEQYF
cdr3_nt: TGTGCCAGCAGCTACGACCGGACTAGCGGGACCATTCGCTACGAGCAGTACTTC

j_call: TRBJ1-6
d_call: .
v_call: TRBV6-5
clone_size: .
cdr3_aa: CASNRANSPLHF
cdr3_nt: TGTGCCAGCAACAGGGCCAATTCACCCCTCCACTTT

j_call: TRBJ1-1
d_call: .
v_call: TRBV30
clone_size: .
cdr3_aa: CAWRPFGGTEAFF
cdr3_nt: TGTGCCTGGAGGCCCTTCGGGGGGACTGAAGCTTTCTTT

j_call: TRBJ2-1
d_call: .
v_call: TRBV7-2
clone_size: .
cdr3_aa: CASSPVCAPYNEQFF
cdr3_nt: TGTGCCAGCAGCCCGGTGTGCGCCCCCTACAATGAGCAGTTCTTC

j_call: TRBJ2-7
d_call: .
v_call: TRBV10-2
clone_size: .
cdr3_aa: CASSEVGRLLSYEQYF
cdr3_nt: TGCGCCAGCAGTGAGGTTGGGCGCCTCCTCTCCTACGAGCAGTACTTC

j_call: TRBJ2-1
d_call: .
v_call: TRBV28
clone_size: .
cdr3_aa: CASSLGGSSYNEQFF
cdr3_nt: TGTGCCAGCAGTTTAGGAGGGAGCTCCTACAATGAGCAGTTCTTC

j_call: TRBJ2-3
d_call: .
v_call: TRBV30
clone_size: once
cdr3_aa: CAWRQYGVWRAAGGTDTQYF
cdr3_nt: TGTGCCTGGAGACAATATGGGGTTTGGAGGGCGGCTGGGGGGACAGATACGCAGTATTTT

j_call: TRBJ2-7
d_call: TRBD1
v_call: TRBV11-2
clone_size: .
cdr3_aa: CASSIRDSNSYEQYF
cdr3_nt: TGTGCCAGCAGCATCCGGGACAGTAATTCCTACGAGCAGTACTTC

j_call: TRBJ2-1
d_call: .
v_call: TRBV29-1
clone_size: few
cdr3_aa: CSVAPGGEQFF
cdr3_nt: TGCAGCGTCGCCCCCGGGGGTGAGCAGTTCTTC

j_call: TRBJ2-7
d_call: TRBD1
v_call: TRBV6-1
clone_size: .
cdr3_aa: CASSAGQVTYEQYF
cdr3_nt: TGTGCCAGCAGCGCGGGACAGGTAACCTACGAGCAGTACTTC

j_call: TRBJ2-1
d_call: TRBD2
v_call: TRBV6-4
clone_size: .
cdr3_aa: CASSDSGDYNEQFF
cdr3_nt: TGTGCCAGCAGTGACAGCGGGGACTACAATGAGCAGTTCTTC

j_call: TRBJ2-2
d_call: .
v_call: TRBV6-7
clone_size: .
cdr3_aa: CASSHPGFNTGELFF
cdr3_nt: TGTGCCAGCAGTCACCCCGGGTTTAACACCGGGGAGCTGTTTTTT

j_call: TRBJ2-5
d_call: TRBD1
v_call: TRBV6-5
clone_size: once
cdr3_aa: CASSYSGTGKETQYF
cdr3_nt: TGTGCCAGCAGTTATTCCGGGACAGGGAAAGAGACCCAGTACTTC

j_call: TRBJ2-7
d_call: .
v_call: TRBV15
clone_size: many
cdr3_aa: CATSGQNYEQYF
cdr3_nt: TGTGCCACCAGCGGACAGAACTACGAGCAGTACTTC

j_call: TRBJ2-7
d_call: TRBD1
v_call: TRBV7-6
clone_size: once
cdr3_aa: CASSPRDRVTYEQYF
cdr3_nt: TGTGCCAGCAGCCCGCGGGACAGGGTTACCTACGAGCAGTACTTC

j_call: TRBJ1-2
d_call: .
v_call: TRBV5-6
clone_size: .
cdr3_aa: CASSKPWAGDYGYTF
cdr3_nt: TGTGCCAGCAGCAAGCCTTGGGCAGGGGACTATGGCTACACCTTC

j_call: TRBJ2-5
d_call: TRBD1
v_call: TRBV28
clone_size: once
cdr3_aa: CASSLLGQGAREQYF
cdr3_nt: TGTGCCAGCAGTTTGCTTGGACAGGGGGCGCGGGAGCAGTACTTC